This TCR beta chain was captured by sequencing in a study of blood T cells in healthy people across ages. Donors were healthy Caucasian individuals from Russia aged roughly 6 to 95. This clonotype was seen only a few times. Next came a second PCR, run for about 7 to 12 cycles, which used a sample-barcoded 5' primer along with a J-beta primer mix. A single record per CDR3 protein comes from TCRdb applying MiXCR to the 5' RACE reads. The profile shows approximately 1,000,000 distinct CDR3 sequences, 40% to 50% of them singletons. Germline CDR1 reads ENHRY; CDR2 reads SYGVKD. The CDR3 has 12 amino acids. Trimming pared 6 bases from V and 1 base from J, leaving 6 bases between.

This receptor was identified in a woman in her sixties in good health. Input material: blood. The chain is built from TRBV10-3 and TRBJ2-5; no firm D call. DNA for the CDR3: TGTGCCATCAGGGGCCTCCAAGAGACCCAGTACTTC. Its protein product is CAIRGLQETQYF.